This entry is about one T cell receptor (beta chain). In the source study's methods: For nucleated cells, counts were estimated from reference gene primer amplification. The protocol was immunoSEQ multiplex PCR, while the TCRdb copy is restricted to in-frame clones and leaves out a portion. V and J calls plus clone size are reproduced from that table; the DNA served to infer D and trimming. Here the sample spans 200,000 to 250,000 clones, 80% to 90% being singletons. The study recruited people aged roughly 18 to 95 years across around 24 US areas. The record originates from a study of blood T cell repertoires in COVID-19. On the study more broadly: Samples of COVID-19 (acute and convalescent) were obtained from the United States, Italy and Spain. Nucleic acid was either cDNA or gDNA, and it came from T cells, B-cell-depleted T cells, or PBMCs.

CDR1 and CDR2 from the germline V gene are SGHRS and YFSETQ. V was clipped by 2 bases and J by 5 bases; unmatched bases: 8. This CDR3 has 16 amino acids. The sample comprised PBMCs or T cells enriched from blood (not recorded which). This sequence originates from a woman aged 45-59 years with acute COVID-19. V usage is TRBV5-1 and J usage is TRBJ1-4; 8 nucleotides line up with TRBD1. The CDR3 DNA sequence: TGCGCCAGCAGCTTCGGACAGGGACACTCAAATGAAAAACTGTTTTTT. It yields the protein CASSFGQGHSNEKLFF.